A single sample is the source of the 5 T cell receptor beta chains below, sequenced in a study of technical replicates of blood from several donors. This table comes from immunoSEQ multiplex PCR, and its TCRdb copy is limited to in-frame clones, with some not included. The sample shows approximately 81,000 clones, roughly four fifths of them seen only once. Sequenced: PBMCs. The receptor source for this set is a human donor in good health. Some clones in this sample may be carry-over from other donors' samples.

This clone is a singleton in its sample. CDR3 residues: CASSLGAGKGETQYF. CDR3 DNA sequence: TGTGCCAGCAGCTTAGGGGCGGGGAAGGGAGAGACCCAGTACTTC. J is TRBJ2-5 and V is TRBV7-7; TRBD2 might be the D (6 bases). This CDR3 region has 15 residues. CDR1 and CDR2 (germline): SSHAT, FNYEAQ (reference sequence). V was cut by 1 base and J by 4 bases, with 13 bases left in between.

The V and J genes are TRBV15 and TRBJ2-1, with TRBD2 matching over 8 bases. The V gene's germline CDR1 is LNHNV and CDR2 YYDKDF (reference sequence). V dropped 1 base and J dropped 1; count of bases not matched to a gene: 0. This CDR3 spans 15 amino acids. The CDR3 bases are TGTGCCACCAGCAGAGCGGGGGGGTCCTACAATGAGCAGTTCTTC. Encoded protein: CATSRAGGSYNEQFF.

This clone has just one count. The chain employs TRBV7-2 and TRBJ2-5, with D perhaps TRBD2 (6 bases). Germline V gives CDR1 SGHTA, CDR2 FQGNSA. V was clipped by 6 bases and J by 5 bases, with 16 bases between them. CDR3 length equals 14 residues. The CDR3 sequence: CASSYSGTRETQYF. The CDR3 DNA is TGTGCCAGCAGTTATAGCGGAACGAGGGAGACCCAGTACTTC.

The V call is TRBV18, the J call TRBJ1-5; a possible D gene is TRBD1 (5 bases). Trimming pared 5 bases from V and 4 bases from J, leaving 9 bases between. This CDR3 contains 13 residues. Germline CDR1 and CDR2: KGHSH and LQKENI. The CDR3 region has the DNA TGTGCCAGCTCAGATGACAGTAATCAGCCCCAGCATTTT. Amino acid sequence: CASSDDSNQPQHF. The whole variable domain, filled in from reference TRBV18 and TRBJ1-5, reads NAGVMQNPRHLVRRRGQEARLRCSPMKGHSHVYWYRQLPEEGLKFMVYLQKENIIDESGMPKERFSAEFPKEGPSILRIQQVVRGDSAAYFCASSDDSNQPQHFGDGTRLSIL.

V and J are TRBV7-7 and TRBJ2-1; D is unclear. CDR3 length equals 16 residues. Germline assignment: CDR1 SSHAT and CDR2 FNYEAQ (reference sequence). V was shortened by 5 bases and J by 8 bases, with 22 bases between the two germline ends. CDR3 in amino acids: CASSPAPTPLSDEQFF. The CDR3 DNA reads TGTGCCAGCAGCCCAGCTCCGACACCTCTTTCGGATGAGCAGTTCTTC.